This T cell receptor (beta chain) was captured by sequencing in a study of T cells in Graves' hyperthyroidism and ophthalmopathy. The source material, RNA transcripts, was used to amplify TCR beta CDR3 regions. Researchers ran a first-round RT-PCR on the TCR CDR3 using the HTBI primer set. TCRdb analysed the multiplex PCR reads with MiXCR anew, one entry per CDR3 protein. Here the sample spans a few hundred thousand distinct CDR3 sequences, approximately 17% being singletons. With V trimmed by 4 bases and J by 2 bases, 6 bases remained unmatched. Looked up from germline, CDR1 is SQVTM and CDR2 is ANQGSEA. The CDR3 is 15 amino acids. In regard to this clonotype: Without the conserved terminal phenylalanine or tryptophan, this CDR3 likely stems from a read error.

Sequencing input: blood. The sequence was obtained from a man aged 18 to 29 with Graves' ophthalmopathy. The chain carries TRBV29-1 and TRBJ1-5; 9 nucleotides align to TRBD1. This CDR3 reads CSVGRDRVGNQPQHS. The CDR3 DNA reads as TGCAGCGTTGGTCGGGACAGGGTAGGCAATCAGCCCCAGCATTCT.